The T cell receptor beta chain under discussion was sequenced for a study of shared clonotypes between healthy human individuals. Of note for this clone: A much larger clone differs by one base, so this may be a read error.

This CDR3 spans 14 amino acids. Germline values: CDR1 MDHEN, CDR2 SYDVKM. Repertoires were generated with immunoSEQ multiplex PCR, while TCRdb's copy carries only in-frame clones and drops some. The sample yields millions of clones, roughly 96% seen once. Sequencing used naive CD4+ T cells sorted from blood. Sample subset: CD45RA+ positively selected. The origin of this receptor is a man aged 18-30 years in good health. The chain joins TRBV28 to TRBJ1-4; a weak D match, TRBD1 (5 bases). The CDR3 DNA is TGTGCCGGCAGGGACGGCACTAGGGGTGAAAAACTGTTTTTT. Amino acid sequence: CAGRDGTRGEKLFF.